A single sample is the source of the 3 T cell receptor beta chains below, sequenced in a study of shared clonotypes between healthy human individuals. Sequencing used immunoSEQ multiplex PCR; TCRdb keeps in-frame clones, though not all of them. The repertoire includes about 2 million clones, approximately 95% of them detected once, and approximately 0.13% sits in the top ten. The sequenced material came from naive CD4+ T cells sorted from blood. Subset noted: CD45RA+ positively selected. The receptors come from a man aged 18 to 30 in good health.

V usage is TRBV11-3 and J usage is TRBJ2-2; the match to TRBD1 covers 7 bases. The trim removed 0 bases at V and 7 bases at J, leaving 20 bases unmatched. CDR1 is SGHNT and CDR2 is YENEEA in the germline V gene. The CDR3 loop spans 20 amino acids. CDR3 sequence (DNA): TGTGCCAGCAGCTTAGATCGAGGTTATGGTGGGACAGTCCTGGACGGGGAGCTGTTTTTT. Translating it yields CASSLDRGYGGTVLDGELFF. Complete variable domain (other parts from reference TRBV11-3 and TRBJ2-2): EAGVVQSPRYKIIEKKQPVAFWCNPISGHNTLYWYLQNLGQGPELLIRYENEEAVDDSQLPKDRFSAERLKGVDSTLKIQPAELGDSAVYLCASSLDRGYGGTVLDGELFFGEGSRLTVL.

CDR3 amino acids: CASSSQQPPYEQYF. The CDR3 region has the DNA TGCGCCAGCAGCTCCCAACAGCCCCCCTACGAGCAGTACTTC. The chain is built from TRBV5-1 and TRBJ2-7; D gene uncertain. The CDR3 spans 14 residues. Germline V CDR1 and CDR2: SGHRS, YFSETQ. V was pared by 3 bases and J by 2 bases, with 12 bases between.

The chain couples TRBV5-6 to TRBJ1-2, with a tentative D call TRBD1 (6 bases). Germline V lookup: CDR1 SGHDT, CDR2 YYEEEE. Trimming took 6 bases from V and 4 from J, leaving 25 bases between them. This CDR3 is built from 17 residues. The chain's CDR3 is CASIDLGGRGIPYGYTF. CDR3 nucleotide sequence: TGTGCCAGCATAGACCTAGGGGGACGAGGCATCCCCTATGGCTACACCTTC.